The 22 T cell receptor beta chains below all came from one sample that was sequenced in a study of T-cell reconstitution after alpha-beta-depleted transplantation in children. A library of TCRbeta sequences, prepared with unique molecular identifiers, was generated. Using its own MiXCR run on the PCR reads, TCRdb lists one record per CDR3 protein. The sample shows a few hundred thousand distinct CDR3 sequences, about 45% of them seen only once. Here the sequenced sample was PBMCs, taken before TCRalphabeta/CD19-depleted stem cell transplant. The receptors stem from a girl aged 2 to 10 with aplastic anemia, due to receive a stem cell transplant.

The J gene is TRBJ1-1, the V gene TRBV12-3 or TRBV12-4; D call uncertain. Trimming pared 3 bases from V and 1 base from J, leaving 18 bases between. This CDR3 contains 17 residues. The CDR3 loop is CASSFGQWTGPNTEAFF. The CDR3, as DNA: TGTGCCAGCAGTTTCGGGCAGTGGACTGGGCCGAACACTGAAGCTTTCTTT.

This clonotype was observed a single time. The chain joins TRBV6-1 to TRBJ2-3; 13 nucleotides match TRBD2. The V gene end was trimmed by 6 bases and the J gene end by 0 bases; junction bases not matched to a gene: 6. Per germline, CDR1 MNHNS and CDR2 SASEGT. CDR3 length: 17 residues. CDR3 amino acids: CASSRQGLAGSTDTQYF. The CDR3, as DNA: TGTGCCAGCAGCCGTCAGGGACTAGCGGGAAGCACAGATACGCAGTATTTT.

In this sample, this clonotype turned up a few times. This chain connects TRBV7-2 to TRBJ2-5; the match to TRBD1 covers 12 bases. The CDR3 covers 17 residues. The germline V gene encodes CDR1 SGHTA and CDR2 FQGNSA. With 4 bases clipped from V and 1 base from J, the junction kept 7 bases outside the gene matches. The CDR3 DNA is TGTGCCAGCAGCTCAGGGACAGGGGGCAGGAGCCAAGAGACCCAGTACTTC. Translated, it gives CASSSGTGGRSQETQYF.

The gene calls are TRBV6-5 and TRBJ2-5, with D perhaps matching TRBD2 (7 bases). The CDR3 is 15 amino acids. The ends were cut back, 3 bases at V and 1 base at J, with 12 bases in the middle. CDR1 MNHEY and CDR2 SVGAGI come from the germline V gene. Here the CDR3 DNA reads TGTGCCAGCAGTTATAGGCGGGGGCCCCAAGAGACCCAGTACTTC. This translates into CASSYRRGPQETQYF.

The chain links TRBV12-3 or TRBV12-4 to TRBJ2-3; D may match TRBD1 or TRBD2 (5 bases each). CDR3 length: 15 amino acids. The V gene lost 3 bases and the J gene lost 4 bases, with 14 bases spanning the gap. CDR3 sequence reads: CASSFGGLGADTQYF. The CDR3, as DNA: TGTGCCAGCAGTTTCGGCGGGTTAGGGGCAGATACGCAGTATTTT.

The chain links TRBV7-2 to TRBJ2-6; D not resolved. The CDR3 spans 15 residues. CDR1 and CDR2 (germline): SGHTA, FQGNSA. Deletions cut 7 bases from V and 1 base from J, with 11 bases between. The CDR3 DNA sequence: TGTGCCAGCAAACCCCTGATTTCTGGGGCCAACGTCCTGACTTTC. Translated: CASKPLISGANVLTF.

For this clonotype: Mismatch with germline at one junction end may stem from a read error. The chain is built from TRBV7-8 and TRBJ1-1; D ambiguous. The CDR3 sequence is 13 residues long. Germline V gene data show CDR1 as SGHVS and CDR2 as FQNEAQ. As DNA, the CDR3 is TGTGTCAGCGCCCCTCGGGGAACCACTGAAGCTTTCTTT. Translation: CVSAPRGTTEAFF. Together with reference TRBV7-8 and TRBJ1-1, the CDR3 gives the full variable domain: GAGVSQSPRYKVAKRGQDVALRCDPISGHVSLFWYQQALGQGPEFLTYFQNEAQLDKSGLPSDRFFAERPEGSVSTLKIQRTQQEDSAVYLCVSAPRGTTEAFFGQGTRLTVV.

Regarding this clonotype: One base away lies a much larger clone, so this may be a sequencing read error. The chain links TRBV7-2 to TRBJ2-3, with 7 bases fitting TRBD2. The CDR3 is 15 amino acids. Looked up from germline, CDR1 is SGHTA and CDR2 is FQGNSA. The CDR3 DNA reads as TGTGCCTGCAGCCAGGGACTAACTAGCACAGATACGCAGTATTTT. This translates into CACSQGLTSTDTQYF.

The gene calls are TRBV5-1 and TRBJ1-3; D is undetermined. Trimming shortened V by 4 bases and J by 0 bases, and 11 bases separated the two germline ends. Germline CDR1 reads SGHRS; CDR2 reads YFSETQ. This CDR3 comprises 15 residues. CDR3 sequence (DNA): TGCGCCAGCAGCGTGGGCCTATTCTCTGGAAACACCATATATTTT. This sequence encodes CASSVGLFSGNTIYF.

V gene TRBV20-1 combines with J gene TRBJ2-3; D unresolved. The germline V gene has CDR1 DFQATT and CDR2 SNEGSKA (reference sequence). V dropped 3 bases and J dropped 5 bases, with 9 bases sitting between them. The CDR3 spans 12 residues. The CDR3 nucleotides are TGCAGTGCTAGCAGTGGGCGAGATACGCAGTATTTT. Translating gives CSASSGRDTQYF.

There are many counts of this clonotype. The chain is built from TRBV10-3 and TRBJ1-5; 10 nucleotides line up with TRBD1. The CDR3 has 15 residues. Germline values: CDR1 ENHRY, CDR2 SYGVKD. The junction had 6 bases not matched to a gene; V was cut back by 5 bases and J by 5 bases. This CDR3 reads CAISTGQGDYQPQHF. CDR3 sequence (DNA): TGTGCCATCAGTACCGGACAGGGGGATTATCAGCCCCAGCATTTT.

The chain has TRBV7-9 and TRBJ2-3; a possible D gene is TRBD2 (5 bases). This CDR3 spans 15 amino acids. CDR1 is SEHNR, CDR2 FQNEAQ, per germline (reference sequence). V was trimmed by 6 bases and J by 7 bases, leaving 20 bases between them. In nucleotides, the CDR3 is TGTGCCAGCAGTAGACCTCTAGCCGGGCGGTATACGCAGTATTTT. Amino acids: CASSRPLAGRYTQYF.

This clonotype was detected many times. This chain joins TRBV9 and TRBJ2-2; 13 bases map to TRBD2. This CDR3 has 17 amino acids. Germline loops: CDR1 SGDLS, CDR2 YYNGEE. V lost 4 bases to trimming and J lost 3 bases; unmatched junction nucleotides: 6. The CDR3 protein is CASSTGLAGDYTGELFF. CDR3 DNA: TGTGCCAGCAGCACCGGACTAGCGGGAGACTACACCGGGGAGCTGTTTTTT.

This chain uses TRBV7-2 with TRBJ2-5; TRBD2 matches 10 bases. Looked up from germline, CDR1 is SGHTA and CDR2 is FQGNSA. The CDR3 contains 17 residues. After removal of 4 bases from V and 5 bases from J, the junction contained 13 bases not matched to a gene. The CDR3 sequence: CASSSSRLAGVWETQYF. The CDR3 DNA follows: TGTGCCAGCAGCTCTAGTAGGCTAGCGGGAGTATGGGAGACCCAGTACTTC. Full variable domain (rest looked up from reference TRBV7-2 and TRBJ2-5): GAGVSQSPSNKVTEKGKDVELRCDPISGHTALYWYRQSLGQGLEFLIYFQGNSAPDKSGLPSDRFSAERTGGSVSTLTIQRTQQEDSAVYLCASSSSRLAGVWETQYFGPGTRLLVL.

The chain employs TRBV4-1 and TRBJ2-7; TRBD2 matches at 12 bases. CDR1 is MGHRA and CDR2 is YSYEKL in the germline V gene. V lost 4 bases, J lost 3 bases, and 10 bases stayed unmatched. The CDR3 spans 17 residues. The CDR3 region is CASSLAGTSGSHYEQYF. CDR3 sequence (DNA): TGCGCCAGCAGCCTTGCCGGGACTAGCGGGTCTCACTACGAGCAGTACTTC.

In its sample, this clonotype was seen a few times. This chain links TRBV28 with TRBJ2-1; 9 bases are a match to TRBD2. CDR1 and CDR2 (germline): MDHEN, SYDVKM. J was trimmed by 8 bases and V by 9 bases; bases with no gene match: 17. The CDR3 is made up of 16 amino acids. As DNA, the CDR3 is TGTGCCAGTTGCGCGGGAGGGCCGCGGTTATGGGATGAGCAGTTCTTC. Translation: CASCAGGPRLWDEQFF.

V gene TRBV5-1 combines with J gene TRBJ1-3; TRBD1 is a possible D gene (5 bases). The CDR3 sequence is 15 residues long. Trimming removed 0 bases from V and 2 bases from J, with 9 bases in between. Germline V lookup: CDR1 SGHRS, CDR2 YFSETQ. In DNA form, the CDR3 reads TGCGCCAGCAGCTTGGGAGGGGAACCTGGAAACACCATATATTTT. Translated: CASSLGGEPGNTIYF.

The chain links TRBV25-1 to TRBJ2-1; 16 bases are shared with TRBD2. Germline V CDR1 and CDR2: MGHDK, SYGVNS. V shed 4 bases, J shed 9 bases, and the junction held 6 bases outside the gene matches. CDR3 length: 16 amino acids. For the CDR3, the DNA is TGTGCCAGCAGTGGGGGGACTAGCGGGGGGGTGGGTGAGCAGTTCTTC. It specifies CASSGGTSGGVGEQFF.

This clonotype was observed many times. The chain joins TRBV5-1 to TRBJ2-2, with TRBD1 identical over 7 bases. This CDR3 comprises 15 residues. The germline CDR1 and CDR2 sequences are SGHRS and YFSETQ. J was trimmed by 3 bases and V by 3 bases; bases with no gene match: 5. CDR3 coding DNA: TGCGCCAGCAGCTCTCGACAGGGCGACACCGGGGAGCTGTTTTTT. Residues: CASSSRQGDTGELFF.

V gene TRBV7-6 combines with J gene TRBJ2-5; D unclear. V was shortened by 7 bases and J by 1 base, with 19 bases between the two germline ends. The CDR3 contains 16 residues. Per germline, CDR1 SGHVS and CDR2 FNYEAQ. In nucleotides, the CDR3 is TGTGCCAGCACTCTCAGGCAACCAAGTGTCCAAGAGACCCAGTACTTC. Translation: CASTLRQPSVQETQYF.

V usage is TRBV12-3 or TRBV12-4 and J usage is TRBJ2-5; 9 bases fit TRBD1. J lost 2 bases, V lost 6 bases, and 10 bases had no gene match. The CDR3 is 16 residues long. The CDR3 here is CASSSRTGDRQETQYF. The CDR3 DNA follows: TGTGCCAGCAGCAGCCGGACAGGGGATAGACAAGAGACCCAGTACTTC.

This clonotype was observed a few times. V is TRBV7-9 and J is TRBJ2-7; D is unresolved. The germline gives CDR1 SEHNR, CDR2 FQNEAQ (reference sequence). Trimming left V 5 bases short and J 4 bases short, with 15 bases between. The CDR3 spans 14 residues. This CDR3 reads CASSAPHGPYEQYF. The CDR3, as DNA: TGTGCCAGCAGCGCCCCTCATGGGCCTTACGAGCAGTACTTC.